These 2 T cell receptor beta chains were sequenced from one sample in a study of cytomegalovirus exposure and HLA in healthy donors. Amplification used 60 Vbeta primers and 13 Jbeta primers. Clones were read by immunoSEQ multiplex PCR, and TCRdb kept only the in-frame ones, dropping some. The sample has more than 80,000 clones, 60% to 80% seen once. Sequencing was done on a sample of PBMCs. Source of these receptors: a man in his 60s in good health and CMV-seronegative.

The chain recombines TRBV5-1 with TRBJ2-7; a possible D gene is TRBD1 (5 bases). Germline V CDR1 and CDR2: SGHRS, YFSETQ. CDR3 size: 15 residues. The germline V and J ends were trimmed by 0 bases and 1 base, with 11 bases remaining between them. CDR3: CASSLAPQDSYEQYF. The CDR3 bases are TGCGCCAGCAGCTTGGCCCCACAGGATTCCTACGAGCAGTACTTC.

This clone was found a few times. The chain has TRBV7-9 and TRBJ1-5; D is unresolved. CDR3 size: 12 residues. V was clipped by 2 bases and J by 6 bases, with 5 bases between them. CDR1 SEHNR and CDR2 FQNEAQ come from the germline V gene (reference sequence). The CDR3 spells CASSLLAQPQHF. The CDR3 DNA follows: TGTGCCAGCAGCTTATTGGCTCAGCCCCAGCATTTT. The variable domain in full, with the rest retrieved from reference TRBV7-9 and TRBJ1-5, is DTGVSQNPRHKITKRGQNVTFRCDPISEHNRLYWYRQTLGQGPEFLTYFQNEAQLEKSRLLSDRFSAERPKGSFSTLEIQRTEQGDSAMYLCASSLLAQPQHFGDGTRLSIL.